This T cell receptor (beta chain) derives from a study of blood T cell repertoires in COVID-19. Study-wide background: Researchers got acute and convalescent COVID-19 samples from the United States, Italy and Spain. Sources were T cells, B-cell-depleted T cells, or PBMCs; the material itself was cDNA or gDNA.

This clone was detected only once. Per the original data handling: Reference gene primer amplification in the assay estimated nucleated cell counts. Clones were read by immunoSEQ multiplex PCR, and TCRdb kept only the in-frame ones, dropping some. V and J calls and clone size follow that table, whereas D and trimming were derived from the DNA. The data contain 100,000 to 150,000 clones, approximately 80% of them singletons. This TCR derives from an older woman with acute or convalescent COVID-19. The sequencing input was peripheral blood.

In DNA form, the CDR3 reads TGTGCCACCAAGCGACCGAGAGACTATGGCTACACCTTC. Encoded protein: CATKRPRDYGYTF. The chain carries TRBV6-5 and TRBJ1-2; D is ambiguous. V shed 10 bases and J shed 3 bases, with 15 bases lying between them. This CDR3 has 13 residues. Germline V gives CDR1 MNHEY, CDR2 SVGAGI.